This T cell receptor (beta chain) was found in a study of early stage breast cancer tumors. Overall study: Samples were sequenced at about 9.7-fold average coverage.

As regards this clone: Its target is not known.

Only in-frame clones appear in the TCRdb table, and some are missing; sequencing was by immunoSEQ multiplex PCR. The sample holds fewer than 50,000 clones, about three quarters seen once. Study results and caveats: Functional markers like CD4, CD8 and FOXP3 were missed in bulk sequencing. Commonly generated sequences made up most enriched TCRB sequences shared between patients. Compared with adjacent normal breast tissue, tumors showed around 2.7-fold greater T cell density and higher clonality.

V was pared by 5 bases and J by 2 bases, with 12 bases between. Looked up from germline, CDR1 is MNHNS and CDR2 is SASEGT. There are 14 residues in the CDR3. This receptor was identified in a person aged 50 to 59 with breast cancer. This chain connects TRBV6-1 to TRBJ1-1; no clear D. Sequencing was performed on blood. The CDR3 here is CASSIGVFNTEAFF. CDR3 coding DNA: TGTGCCAGCAGTATAGGAGTTTTCAACACTGAAGCTTTCTTT.